This TCR beta chain was documented in a study of graft-versus-host responses after intestinal transplantation. The overall study: Following induction with anti-thymocyte globulin, all recipients were given tacrolimus and steroids for 2 to 4 years. Study-wide findings and caveats: Subjects displaying graft-donor T cell macrochimerism possessed elevated graft-versus-host to host-versus-graft clonal ratios inside allografts.

Sequencing was performed with immunoSEQ multiplex PCR; in TCRdb, only in-frame clones are kept and a portion is missing. The sample gives some 84,000 clones, approximately 80% of which show up once; roughly 0.8% is in the top ten. The CDR3 consists of 16 residues. The germline gives CDR1 KGHSH, CDR2 LQKENI. The V and J ends lost 0 bases and 1 base, in that order; junction bases with no gene match: 3. As to this clone: The target antigen is unknown.

The chain couples TRBV18 to TRBJ1-2, with TRBD1 matching over 9 bases. Sequenced material: unstimulated CD4+ T cells sorted from spleen or lymph node cells, taken before intestinal transplant. This TCR came from a human donor who received an intestinal transplant. The CDR3 spells CASSPPGQGSNYGYTF. In DNA form, the CDR3 reads TGTGCCAGCTCACCACCGGGACAGGGTAGTAACTATGGCTACACCTTC.